This T cell receptor beta chain was recorded in a study of radiation and T cells in renal cell carcinoma. Produced via immunoSEQ multiplex PCR; TCRdb's table is partial and in-frame only. This repertoire shows 95,000 to 150,000 clones, 82% found once; its top ten account for around 2.8%. The junction had 4 bases not matched to a gene; V was cut back by 4 bases and J by 2 bases. The CDR3 is made up of 15 amino acids. Germline CDR1 and CDR2: MNHNY and SVGAGI (reference sequence). Time point defined: baseline pretreatment blood. The treatment was: 15 Gy SBRT to primary tumor, nephrectomy 4 weeks later. The rearrangement uses TRBV6-6 and TRBJ2-7; 11 bases are shared with TRBD2. This clonotype originated in a woman aged 55-70 years with renal cell carcinoma. The specimen comprised blood, sampled from a patient whose treatment included radiotherapy and nephrectomy. The CDR3 coding sequence is TGTGCCAGCAGTTCCGGGACTAGCGGTACCTACGAGCAGTACTTC. It encodes CASSSGTSGTYEQYF.